This T cell receptor beta chain appears in the sequencing data of a study of CD4 and CD8 cells across lung adenocarcinoma regions. From the PCR reads, TCRdb called clonotypes with MiXCR, one entry per CDR3 protein. The sample consists of fewer than 30,000 distinct CDR3 sequences, 45% to 50% of them appearing once. Samples came from patients with localized non-small cell lung adenocarcinoma. Germline V lookup: CDR1 MNHNS, CDR2 SASEGT. Trimming removed 3 bases from V and 3 bases from J; junction bases left unmatched: 11. CDR3 length: 17 amino acids. This clonotype appeared many times. This rearrangement joins TRBV6-1 to TRBJ2-1; TRBD1 matches at 7 bases. The TCR sequence derives from a male donor with lung adenocarcinoma. The CD4 and CD8 labels of this study may be unreliable. The sample consisted of CD8+ T cells from the center of a lung tumor. DNA of the CDR3: TGTGCCAGCAGTGATCGACGACAGGGAAGAATCTACAATGAGCAGTTCTTC. It codes for CASSDRRQGRIYNEQFF.